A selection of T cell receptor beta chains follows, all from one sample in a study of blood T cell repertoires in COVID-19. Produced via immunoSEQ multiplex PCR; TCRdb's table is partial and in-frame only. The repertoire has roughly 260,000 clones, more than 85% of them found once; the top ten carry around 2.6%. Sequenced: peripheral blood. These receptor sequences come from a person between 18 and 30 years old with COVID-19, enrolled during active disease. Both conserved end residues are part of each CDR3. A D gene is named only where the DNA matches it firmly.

cdr3_aa: CASTGLAGTGGGETQYF; j_call: TRBJ2-5; v_call: TRBV27; d_call: TRBD1
cdr3_aa: CASSVDDAVGTEAFF; j_call: TRBJ1-1; v_call: TRBV2; d_call: -
cdr3_aa: CASSATSGSYQQYF; j_call: TRBJ2-7; v_call: TRBV5-1; d_call: TRBD2
cdr3_aa: CASSLAARESETQYF; j_call: TRBJ2-5; v_call: TRBV13; d_call: TRBD2
cdr3_aa: CASSFQTSGYATQYF; j_call: TRBJ2-3; v_call: TRBV5-6; d_call: TRBD2
cdr3_aa: CASSPASGYSGELFF; j_call: TRBJ2-2; v_call: TRBV3-1/TRBV3-2; d_call: -
cdr3_aa: CASSTPGFQETQYF; j_call: TRBJ2-5; v_call: TRBV6-2/TRBV6-3; d_call: -
cdr3_aa: CASRPQGTGTYEQYF; j_call: TRBJ2-7; v_call: TRBV6-2/TRBV6-3; d_call: TRBD1
cdr3_aa: CATSRDKGAIYEQYF; j_call: TRBJ2-7; v_call: TRBV15; d_call: TRBD1
cdr3_aa: CASSSGTGIPLEGYTF; j_call: TRBJ1-2; v_call: TRBV5-1; d_call: TRBD1
cdr3_aa: CASRENQPQHF; j_call: TRBJ1-5; v_call: TRBV6-5; d_call: -
cdr3_aa: CASARPRKPYEQYF; j_call: TRBJ2-7; v_call: TRBV7-9; d_call: -
cdr3_aa: CSARDYEQYF; j_call: TRBJ2-7; v_call: TRBV20-1; d_call: -
cdr3_aa: CASSMGLVDEQYF; j_call: TRBJ2-7; v_call: TRBV5-6; d_call: TRBD2
cdr3_aa: CASSQDLTIREQYF; j_call: TRBJ2-7; v_call: TRBV3-1/TRBV3-2; d_call: -
cdr3_aa: CASSPRLAGNTGELFF; j_call: TRBJ2-2; v_call: TRBV11-2; d_call: TRBD2
cdr3_aa: CASSGGTVREQFF; j_call: TRBJ2-1; v_call: TRBV7-9; d_call: -
cdr3_aa: CSKGQAGEQYF; j_call: TRBJ2-7; v_call: TRBV20-1; d_call: TRBD1
cdr3_aa: CASSLASGRAAGELFF; j_call: TRBJ2-2; v_call: TRBV5-4; d_call: TRBD2
cdr3_aa: CATFGGDQETQYF; j_call: TRBJ2-5; v_call: TRBV28; d_call: -
cdr3_aa: CASSPGGSYEQYF; j_call: TRBJ2-7; v_call: TRBV6-5; d_call: -
cdr3_aa: CASSSGSGANVLTF; j_call: TRBJ2-6; v_call: TRBV5-1; d_call: -
cdr3_aa: CAWSMGSTEAFF; j_call: TRBJ1-1; v_call: TRBV30; d_call: -
cdr3_aa: CASSLGQGGHEQYF; j_call: TRBJ2-7; v_call: TRBV11-2; d_call: TRBD1
cdr3_aa: CASSQSSVDTDTQYF; j_call: TRBJ2-3; v_call: TRBV4-3; d_call: -
cdr3_aa: CASSQEAGFSYEQYF; j_call: TRBJ2-7; v_call: TRBV4-2; d_call: TRBD2
cdr3_aa: CASSQDSFEDTQYF; j_call: TRBJ2-3; v_call: TRBV4-2; d_call: -
cdr3_aa: CASSQASMEKLFF; j_call: TRBJ1-4; v_call: TRBV4-2; d_call: -
cdr3_aa: CASSLVGSGNEQYF; j_call: TRBJ2-7; v_call: TRBV7-8; d_call: -
cdr3_aa: CASSSRLDSYTGELFF; j_call: TRBJ2-2; v_call: TRBV7-2; d_call: -
cdr3_aa: CASTSSTGIGNTIYF; j_call: TRBJ1-3; v_call: TRBV7-9; d_call: TRBD1
cdr3_aa: CASSILAGPYEQYF; j_call: TRBJ2-7; v_call: TRBV6-1; d_call: TRBD2
cdr3_aa: CASSLRGEETQYF; j_call: TRBJ2-5; v_call: TRBV5-4; d_call: -
cdr3_aa: CASSGSATNEKLFF; j_call: TRBJ1-4; v_call: TRBV9; d_call: -
cdr3_aa: CASSATSGRAYEQYF; j_call: TRBJ2-7; v_call: TRBV9; d_call: TRBD2
cdr3_aa: CASRAVVAGYNEQFF; j_call: TRBJ2-1; v_call: TRBV5-1; d_call: TRBD2
cdr3_aa: CASSQERTGGLNEQFF; j_call: TRBJ2-1; v_call: TRBV4-1; d_call: TRBD1
cdr3_aa: CASSFSSGFADTQYF; j_call: TRBJ2-3; v_call: TRBV11-2; d_call: -
cdr3_aa: CASSYPGHYNEQFF; j_call: TRBJ2-1; v_call: TRBV6-2/TRBV6-3; d_call: -
cdr3_aa: CASAQNRDTQYF; j_call: TRBJ2-3; v_call: TRBV19; d_call: -
cdr3_aa: CASSPSAYEQYF; j_call: TRBJ2-7; v_call: TRBV27; d_call: -
cdr3_aa: CASSLLGTDRYGYTF; j_call: TRBJ1-2; v_call: TRBV27; d_call: TRBD1
cdr3_aa: CASSITGQPQHF; j_call: TRBJ1-5; v_call: TRBV27; d_call: -
cdr3_aa: CASRESGVSQPQHF; j_call: TRBJ1-5; v_call: TRBV28; d_call: -
cdr3_aa: CASSVRQGGGELFF; j_call: TRBJ2-2; v_call: TRBV9; d_call: TRBD1
cdr3_aa: CATQGRDTDQPQHF; j_call: TRBJ1-5; v_call: TRBV10-3; d_call: -
cdr3_aa: CAISESLAGTDTQYF; j_call: TRBJ2-3; v_call: TRBV10-3; d_call: -
cdr3_aa: CASSLAPDRASNEKLFF; j_call: TRBJ1-4; v_call: TRBV5-1; d_call: TRBD1
cdr3_aa: CASSQDRREQFF; j_call: TRBJ2-1; v_call: TRBV4-2; d_call: -
cdr3_aa: CAISDGNGELFF; j_call: TRBJ2-2; v_call: TRBV10-3; d_call: -
cdr3_aa: CSASLTANYGYTF; j_call: TRBJ1-2; v_call: TRBV20-1; d_call: -
cdr3_aa: CASSLKGGTDTQYF; j_call: TRBJ2-3; v_call: TRBV27; d_call: -